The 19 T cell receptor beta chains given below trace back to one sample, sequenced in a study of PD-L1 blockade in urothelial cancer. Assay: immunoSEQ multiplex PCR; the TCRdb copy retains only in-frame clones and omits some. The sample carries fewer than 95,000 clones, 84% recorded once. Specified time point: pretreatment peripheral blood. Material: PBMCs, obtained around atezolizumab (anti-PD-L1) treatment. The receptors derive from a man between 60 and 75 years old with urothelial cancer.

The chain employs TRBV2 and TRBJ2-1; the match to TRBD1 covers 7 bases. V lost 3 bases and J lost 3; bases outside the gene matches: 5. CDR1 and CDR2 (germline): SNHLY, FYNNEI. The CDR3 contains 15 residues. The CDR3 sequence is CASSEGTALYNEQFF. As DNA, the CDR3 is TGTGCCAGCAGTGAGGGGACAGCTCTCTACAATGAGCAGTTCTTC.

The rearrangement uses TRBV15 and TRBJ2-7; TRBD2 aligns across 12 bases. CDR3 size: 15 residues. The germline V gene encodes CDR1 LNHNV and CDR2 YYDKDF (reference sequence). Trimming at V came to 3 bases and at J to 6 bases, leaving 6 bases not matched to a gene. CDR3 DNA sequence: TGTGCCACCAGCAGCCTAGCGGGGGGGCCTTTCGAGCAGTACTTC. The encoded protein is CATSSLAGGPFEQYF.

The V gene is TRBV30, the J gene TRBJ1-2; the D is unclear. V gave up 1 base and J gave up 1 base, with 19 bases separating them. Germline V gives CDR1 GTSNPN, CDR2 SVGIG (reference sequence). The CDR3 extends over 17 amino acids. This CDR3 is CAWSAAFQTRNNYGYTF. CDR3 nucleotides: TGTGCCTGGAGTGCAGCATTTCAGACACGGAATAACTATGGCTACACCTTC.

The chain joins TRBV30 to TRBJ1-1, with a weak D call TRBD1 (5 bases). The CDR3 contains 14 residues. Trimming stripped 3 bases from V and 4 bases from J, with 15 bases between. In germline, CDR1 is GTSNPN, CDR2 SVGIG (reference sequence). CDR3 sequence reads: CAWRNWDFPTEAFF. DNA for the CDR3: TGTGCCTGGAGGAACTGGGACTTCCCCACTGAAGCTTTCTTT.

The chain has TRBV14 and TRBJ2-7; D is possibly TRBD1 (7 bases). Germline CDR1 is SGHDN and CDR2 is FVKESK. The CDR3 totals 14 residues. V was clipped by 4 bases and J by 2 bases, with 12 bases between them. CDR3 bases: TGTGCCAGCAGCCCGCGGGACAGCCCCTACGAGCAGTACTTC. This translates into CASSPRDSPYEQYF. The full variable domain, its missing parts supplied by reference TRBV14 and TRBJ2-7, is EAGVTQFPSHSVIEKGQTVTLRCDPISGHDNLYWYRRVMGKEIKFLLHFVKESKQDESGMPNNRFLAERTGGTYSTLKVQPAELEDSGVYFCASSPRDSPYEQYFGPGTRLTVT.

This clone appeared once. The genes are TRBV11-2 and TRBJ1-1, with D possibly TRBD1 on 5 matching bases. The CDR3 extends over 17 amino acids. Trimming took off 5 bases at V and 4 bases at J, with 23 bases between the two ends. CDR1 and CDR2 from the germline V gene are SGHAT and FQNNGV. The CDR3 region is CASSQSWRGEWGTEAFF. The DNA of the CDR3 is TGTGCCAGCAGCCAATCCTGGCGGGGGGAGTGGGGCACTGAAGCTTTCTTT.

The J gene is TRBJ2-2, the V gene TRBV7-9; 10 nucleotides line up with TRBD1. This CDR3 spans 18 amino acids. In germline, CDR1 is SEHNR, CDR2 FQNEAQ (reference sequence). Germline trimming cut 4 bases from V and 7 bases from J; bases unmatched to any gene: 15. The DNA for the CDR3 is TGTGCCAGCAGCTCAACCCCGTCCGGGACAGGGGTGAACGGGGAGCTGTTTTTT. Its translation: CASSSTPSGTGVNGELFF.

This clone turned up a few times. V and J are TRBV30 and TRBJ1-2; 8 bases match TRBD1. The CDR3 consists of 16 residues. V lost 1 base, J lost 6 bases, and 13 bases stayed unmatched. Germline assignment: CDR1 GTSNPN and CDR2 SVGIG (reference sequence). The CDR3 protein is CAWSGGVPGQVHGYTF. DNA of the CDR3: TGTGCCTGGAGTGGAGGAGTCCCGGGACAGGTTCATGGCTACACCTTC.

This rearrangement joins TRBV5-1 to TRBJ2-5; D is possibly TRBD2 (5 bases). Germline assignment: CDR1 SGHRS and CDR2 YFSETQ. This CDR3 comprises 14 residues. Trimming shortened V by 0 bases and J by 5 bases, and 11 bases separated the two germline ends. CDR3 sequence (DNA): TGCGCCAGCAGCTTGGGAGGCGGCGGGGAGACCCAGTACTTC. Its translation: CASSLGGGGETQYF.

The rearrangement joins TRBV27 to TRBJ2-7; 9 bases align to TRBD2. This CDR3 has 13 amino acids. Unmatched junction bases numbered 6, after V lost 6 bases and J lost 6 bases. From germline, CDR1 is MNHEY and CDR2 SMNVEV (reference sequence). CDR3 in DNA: TGTGCCAGCAGGAGGACTAGCGTCGCCGAGCAGTACTTC. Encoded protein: CASRRTSVAEQYF.

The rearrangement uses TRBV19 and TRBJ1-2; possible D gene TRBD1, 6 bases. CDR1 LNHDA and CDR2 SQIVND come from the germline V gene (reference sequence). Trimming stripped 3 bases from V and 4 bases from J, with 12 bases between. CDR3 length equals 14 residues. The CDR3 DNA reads TGTGCCAGTAGTATGGGGGCCGAGATCTATGGCTACACCTTC. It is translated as CASSMGAEIYGYTF.

The CDR3 region has the DNA TGCGCCAGCAGCTTGGACGGTAGCTCTGGAAACACCATATATTTT. This codes for CASSLDGSSGNTIYF. V gene TRBV5-1 combines with J gene TRBJ1-3; D ambiguous. V shed 0 bases and J shed 0 bases, with 7 bases lying between them. CDR1 and CDR2 (germline): SGHRS, YFSETQ. The CDR3 has 15 amino acids.

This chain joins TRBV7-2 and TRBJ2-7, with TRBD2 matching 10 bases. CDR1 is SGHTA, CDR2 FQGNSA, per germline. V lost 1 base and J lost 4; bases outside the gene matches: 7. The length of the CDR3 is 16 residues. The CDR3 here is CASSLVPLAGMYEQYF. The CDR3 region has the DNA TGTGCCAGCAGCTTAGTACCACTAGCGGGAATGTACGAGCAGTACTTC.

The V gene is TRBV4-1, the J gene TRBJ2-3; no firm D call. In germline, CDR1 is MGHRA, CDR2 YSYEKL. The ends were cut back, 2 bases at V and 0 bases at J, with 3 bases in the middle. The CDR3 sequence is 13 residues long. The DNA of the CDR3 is TGCGCCAGCAGCCAACCTAGCACAGATACGCAGTATTTT. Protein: CASSQPSTDTQYF.

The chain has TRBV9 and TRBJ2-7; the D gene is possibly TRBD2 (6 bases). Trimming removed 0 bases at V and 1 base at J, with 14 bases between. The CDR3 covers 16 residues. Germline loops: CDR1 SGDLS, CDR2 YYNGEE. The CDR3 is CASSVEQQAGSYEQYF. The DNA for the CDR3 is TGTGCCAGCAGCGTAGAGCAACAGGCGGGATCCTACGAGCAGTACTTC.

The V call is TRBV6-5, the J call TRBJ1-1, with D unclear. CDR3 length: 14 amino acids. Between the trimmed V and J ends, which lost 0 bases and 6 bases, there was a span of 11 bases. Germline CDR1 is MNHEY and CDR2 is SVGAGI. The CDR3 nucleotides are TGTGCCAGCAGTTACTCGATTTTGGAGGCTGAAGCTTTCTTT. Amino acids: CASSYSILEAEAFF.

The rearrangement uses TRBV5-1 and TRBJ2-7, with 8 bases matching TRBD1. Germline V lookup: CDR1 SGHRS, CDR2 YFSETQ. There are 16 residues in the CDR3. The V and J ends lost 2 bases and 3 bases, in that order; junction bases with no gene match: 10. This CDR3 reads CASSFVGTGDIYEQYF. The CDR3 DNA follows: TGCGCCAGCAGCTTCGTCGGGACAGGTGATATCTACGAGCAGTACTTC.

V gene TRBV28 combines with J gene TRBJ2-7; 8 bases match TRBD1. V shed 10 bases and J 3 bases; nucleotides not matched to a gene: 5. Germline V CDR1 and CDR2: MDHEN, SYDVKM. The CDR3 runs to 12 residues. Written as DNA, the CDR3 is TGTGCCACCCGGGACAGGAACTACGAGCAGTACTTC. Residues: CATRDRNYEQYF.

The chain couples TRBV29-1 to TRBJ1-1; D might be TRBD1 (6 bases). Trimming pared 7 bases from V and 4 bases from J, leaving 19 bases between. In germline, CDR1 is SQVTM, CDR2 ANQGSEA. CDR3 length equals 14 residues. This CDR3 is CSAITGGAGTEAFF. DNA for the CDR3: TGCAGCGCCATCACGGGGGGCGCCGGCACTGAAGCTTTCTTT.